This is a list of T cell receptor beta chains from one sample in a study of cytomegalovirus exposure and HLA in healthy donors. Clones were read by immunoSEQ multiplex PCR, and TCRdb kept only the in-frame ones, dropping some. There are about 170,000 clones in the sample; 70% to 90% occur only once, and 2.4% lies in the top ten. Specimen: PBMCs. Receptors were obtained from a male donor in good health and CMV-seronegative. The CDR3 runs from the conserved cysteine through the conserved F or W. Each record gives: J gene, V gene, D gene, clone size, CDR3 DNA, CDR3 protein. The D gene is left open where the match is weak. Size values are once, few and many counts, or a class for expanded clones, and some rows have none.

j_call: TRBJ2-1
v_call: TRBV18
d_call: NA
clone_size: NA
cdr3_nt: TGTGCCAGCTCACCGGTTGCGCGTCAGGGATCCTACAATGAGCAGTTCTTC
cdr3_aa: CASSPVARQGSYNEQFF

j_call: TRBJ1-5
v_call: TRBV2
d_call: TRBD1
clone_size: NA
cdr3_nt: TGTGCCAGCAGTGAAGGACAGGGCCGGCAGCCCCAGCATTTT
cdr3_aa: CASSEGQGRQPQHF

j_call: TRBJ1-4
v_call: TRBV6-5
d_call: NA
clone_size: NA
cdr3_nt: TGTGCCAGCAGTCCCCCCGGGGGGGCGGGGGAAAAACTGTTTTTT
cdr3_aa: CASSPPGGAGEKLFF

j_call: TRBJ1-2
v_call: TRBV7-8
d_call: TRBD1
clone_size: NA
cdr3_nt: TGTGCCAGCAGCAGCAGGGGGCGGAGTGACTATGGCTACACCTTC
cdr3_aa: CASSSRGRSDYGYTF

j_call: TRBJ2-7
v_call: TRBV28
d_call: TRBD2
clone_size: NA
cdr3_nt: TGTGCCAGCAGTTTAGACCCCTTAAGGACTAGCTACGACGAGCAGTACTTC
cdr3_aa: CASSLDPLRTSYDEQYF

j_call: TRBJ2-4
v_call: TRBV2
d_call: NA
clone_size: NA
cdr3_nt: TGTGCCAGCGAGACAGAAGCCAAAAACATTCAGTACTTC
cdr3_aa: CASETEAKNIQYF

j_call: TRBJ2-3
v_call: TRBV19
d_call: TRBD2
clone_size: NA
cdr3_nt: TGTGCCAGTAGTATCCGGACTAGCGGGAGCTTGGATACGCAGTATTTT
cdr3_aa: CASSIRTSGSLDTQYF

j_call: TRBJ2-7
v_call: TRBV6-6
d_call: TRBD2
clone_size: NA
cdr3_nt: TGTGCCAGCAGTTACAGCGGGGGGCTCTCCTACGAGCAGTACTTC
cdr3_aa: CASSYSGGLSYEQYF

j_call: TRBJ1-2
v_call: TRBV7-2
d_call: NA
clone_size: NA
cdr3_nt: TGTGCCAGCAGCTGGCGGGATGGCTACACCTTC
cdr3_aa: CASSWRDGYTF

j_call: TRBJ2-7
v_call: TRBV19
d_call: TRBD2
clone_size: once
cdr3_nt: TGTGCCAGTAGTACCGGGACTAGCGGGTCTTACGAGCAGTACTTC
cdr3_aa: CASSTGTSGSYEQYF

j_call: TRBJ1-4
v_call: TRBV6-6
d_call: NA
clone_size: NA
cdr3_nt: TGTGCCAGCACCGAGGACAGATCTAATGAAAAACTGTTTTTT
cdr3_aa: CASTEDRSNEKLFF

j_call: TRBJ2-7
v_call: TRBV29-1
d_call: TRBD2
clone_size: NA
cdr3_nt: TGCAGCGTTACCTATACTAGCGGGAGGTTATTGGAGCAGTACTTC
cdr3_aa: CSVTYTSGRLLEQYF

j_call: TRBJ1-3
v_call: TRBV7-8
d_call: TRBD1
clone_size: NA
cdr3_nt: TGTGCCAGCAGCTTAGCCTGGGACAGCCGCACTGGAAACACCATATATTTT
cdr3_aa: CASSLAWDSRTGNTIYF

j_call: TRBJ2-7
v_call: TRBV4-2
d_call: NA
clone_size: NA
cdr3_nt: TGTGCCAGCAGCCAAGATCTTGGCGGGGTGGATTACGAGCAGTACTTC
cdr3_aa: CASSQDLGGVDYEQYF

j_call: TRBJ2-7
v_call: TRBV2
d_call: TRBD2
clone_size: NA
cdr3_nt: TGTGCCAGCAGTGAAGGGCTAGCGGGGATTAACGAGCAGTACTTC
cdr3_aa: CASSEGLAGINEQYF

j_call: TRBJ1-2
v_call: TRBV10-3
d_call: TRBD1
clone_size: few
cdr3_nt: TGTGCCATCCAAGGACAGGGGGCCTATGGCTACACCTTC
cdr3_aa: CAIQGQGAYGYTF

j_call: TRBJ1-2
v_call: TRBV5-1
d_call: NA
clone_size: few
cdr3_nt: TGCGCCAGCAGCTTGGACGCGGGGGCAGGGTCGCAAGGCTACACCTTC
cdr3_aa: CASSLDAGAGSQGYTF

j_call: TRBJ2-7
v_call: TRBV13
d_call: NA
clone_size: NA
cdr3_nt: TGTGCCAGCAGCCCGGAGGGGTCCTACGAGCAGTACTTC
cdr3_aa: CASSPEGSYEQYF

j_call: TRBJ1-1
v_call: TRBV29-1
d_call: NA
clone_size: NA
cdr3_nt: TGCAGCGTTGAAATAGGGGCTGAAGCTTTCTTT
cdr3_aa: CSVEIGAEAFF

j_call: TRBJ1-1
v_call: TRBV28
d_call: NA
clone_size: NA
cdr3_nt: TGTGCCAGCAGCCCCCGCGGAGGGCTCCCTGAAGCTTTCTTT
cdr3_aa: CASSPRGGLPEAFF

j_call: TRBJ2-7
v_call: TRBV11-2
d_call: NA
clone_size: NA
cdr3_nt: TGTGCCAGCAGCTTTGGGTCAGGCGTGTCCTACGAGCAGTACTTC
cdr3_aa: CASSFGSGVSYEQYF

j_call: TRBJ1-2
v_call: TRBV7-6
d_call: NA
clone_size: NA
cdr3_nt: TGTGCCAGCAGCTCCCCCGCGGGCAGAGGTGGCTATGGCTACACCTTC
cdr3_aa: CASSSPAGRGGYGYTF

j_call: TRBJ2-1
v_call: TRBV28
d_call: TRBD1
clone_size: NA
cdr3_nt: TGTGCCAGCAGTCCGGGGACAGGGGTTTGGGACAATGAGCAGTTCTTC
cdr3_aa: CASSPGTGVWDNEQFF

j_call: TRBJ1-5
v_call: TRBV6-1
d_call: TRBD1
clone_size: NA
cdr3_nt: TGTGCCAGCAGCATAGGTGGGACAGGAAATCAGCCCCAGCATTTT
cdr3_aa: CASSIGGTGNQPQHF

j_call: TRBJ1-1
v_call: TRBV28
d_call: NA
clone_size: NA
cdr3_nt: TGTGCCAGCAGTTTGTCAGGGAGGGCTTTCTTT
cdr3_aa: CASSLSGRAFF

j_call: TRBJ1-5
v_call: TRBV19
d_call: NA
clone_size: NA
cdr3_nt: TGTGCCAGTAGTATCGCCGCAGGGTATGGCAATCAGCCCCAGCATTTT
cdr3_aa: CASSIAAGYGNQPQHF

j_call: TRBJ2-7
v_call: TRBV4-2
d_call: TRBD2
clone_size: NA
cdr3_nt: TGTGCCAGCAGCCAACCGGGACTAGCGGGAGCGGGCGAGCAGTACTTC
cdr3_aa: CASSQPGLAGAGEQYF

j_call: TRBJ1-5
v_call: TRBV28
d_call: NA
clone_size: few
cdr3_nt: TGTGCCAGCATGTATAGCAATCAGCCCCAGCATTTT
cdr3_aa: CASMYSNQPQHF

j_call: TRBJ1-6
v_call: TRBV7-9
d_call: NA
clone_size: NA
cdr3_nt: TGTTCCAGCAGCTTGCCGGTTTCACCCCTCCACTTT
cdr3_aa: CSSSLPVSPLHF

j_call: TRBJ1-3
v_call: TRBV5-6
d_call: NA
clone_size: few
cdr3_nt: TGTGCCAGCAGCTTGGATCTCGCTGGAAACACCATATATTTT
cdr3_aa: CASSLDLAGNTIYF

j_call: TRBJ2-3
v_call: TRBV6-5
d_call: TRBD2
clone_size: NA
cdr3_nt: TGTGCCAGCATCCAAGCGGGGGATTCAGATACGCAGTATTTT
cdr3_aa: CASIQAGDSDTQYF

j_call: TRBJ1-6
v_call: TRBV28
d_call: NA
clone_size: NA
cdr3_nt: TGTGCCAGCAGTCCACAGGGAGGGCTAAATTCACCCCTCCACTTT
cdr3_aa: CASSPQGGLNSPLHF

j_call: TRBJ2-3
v_call: TRBV5-1
d_call: TRBD2
clone_size: NA
cdr3_nt: TGCGCCAGCAGCTGGTCTATGAATAGCGGGGGTGAGACAGATACGCAGTATTTT
cdr3_aa: CASSWSMNSGGETDTQYF

j_call: TRBJ2-3
v_call: TRBV5-1
d_call: NA
clone_size: NA
cdr3_nt: TGCGCCAGCGGCAGTACAGATACGCAGTATTTT
cdr3_aa: CASGSTDTQYF

j_call: TRBJ2-2
v_call: TRBV5-8
d_call: NA
clone_size: NA
cdr3_nt: TGTGCCAGCAGCTTGAGTAGTGCGAGGACCGGGGAGCTGTTTTTT
cdr3_aa: CASSLSSARTGELFF

j_call: TRBJ2-3
v_call: TRBV7-3
d_call: NA
clone_size: NA
cdr3_nt: TGTGCCAGCAGCAGCAGGGGATTAGGGTCAGATACGCAGTATTTT
cdr3_aa: CASSSRGLGSDTQYF

j_call: TRBJ2-2
v_call: TRBV29-1
d_call: TRBD1
clone_size: NA
cdr3_nt: TGCAGCGTTGAGACAGGGGGCTTCGGGGAGCTGTTTTTT
cdr3_aa: CSVETGGFGELFF

j_call: TRBJ2-7
v_call: TRBV13
d_call: NA
clone_size: NA
cdr3_nt: TGTGCCAGCAGCTTAGCGGAGGGGATACGCTCCTACGAGCAGTACTTC
cdr3_aa: CASSLAEGIRSYEQYF

j_call: TRBJ1-5
v_call: TRBV2
d_call: NA
clone_size: NA
cdr3_nt: TGTGCCAGCACCCACCTGGGGGGTGAGGGCAATCAGCCCCAGCATTTT
cdr3_aa: CASTHLGGEGNQPQHF

j_call: TRBJ2-7
v_call: TRBV7-9
d_call: NA
clone_size: NA
cdr3_nt: TGTGCCAGCAGCTTCTTTGACGAGCAGTACTTC
cdr3_aa: CASSFFDEQYF

j_call: TRBJ1-5
v_call: TRBV30
d_call: NA
clone_size: few
cdr3_nt: TGTGCCTGGAATCCGAATCAGCCCCAGCATTTT
cdr3_aa: CAWNPNQPQHF

j_call: TRBJ1-1
v_call: TRBV7-2
d_call: NA
clone_size: few
cdr3_nt: TGTGCCAGCAGCGGAGCCATGAACACTGAAGCTTTCTTT
cdr3_aa: CASSGAMNTEAFF

j_call: TRBJ2-2
v_call: TRBV15
d_call: TRBD1
clone_size: NA
cdr3_nt: TGTGCCACCACCACCGGGACAGGGGGCCCGAACACCGGGGAGCTGTTTTTT
cdr3_aa: CATTTGTGGPNTGELFF

j_call: TRBJ1-1
v_call: TRBV27
d_call: NA
clone_size: NA
cdr3_nt: TGTGCCAGCAGTTTATCCACGGGGGGTACTGAAGCTTTCTTT
cdr3_aa: CASSLSTGGTEAFF

j_call: TRBJ2-5
v_call: TRBV5-4
d_call: NA
clone_size: NA
cdr3_nt: TGTGCCAGCAGCTTGGACCCGGGTAATTTCCAAGAGACCCAGTACTTC
cdr3_aa: CASSLDPGNFQETQYF

j_call: TRBJ2-5
v_call: TRBV9
d_call: NA
clone_size: NA
cdr3_nt: TGTGCCAGCAGCCCAGTACCGGACTGGATCCAAGAGACCCAGTACTTC
cdr3_aa: CASSPVPDWIQETQYF

j_call: TRBJ1-2
v_call: TRBV4-3
d_call: NA
clone_size: NA
cdr3_nt: TGCGCCAGCAGCCAAGATGTCGCCCAGGGCAGGTACTATGGCTACACCTTC
cdr3_aa: CASSQDVAQGRYYGYTF

j_call: TRBJ2-1
v_call: TRBV6-5
d_call: NA
clone_size: NA
cdr3_nt: TGTGCCAGCAGCTCCCTGGGACTCCAGGATGAGCAGTTCTTC
cdr3_aa: CASSSLGLQDEQFF

j_call: TRBJ1-1
v_call: TRBV11-2
d_call: TRBD1
clone_size: NA
cdr3_nt: TGTGCCAGCAGCTTGATCGACAGGGGCCTAAACACTGAAGCTTTCTTT
cdr3_aa: CASSLIDRGLNTEAFF

j_call: TRBJ2-2
v_call: TRBV19
d_call: TRBD2
clone_size: NA
cdr3_nt: TGTGCCAGTAGTATCATGGGAGGGTCTACCGGGGAGCTGTTTTTT
cdr3_aa: CASSIMGGSTGELFF

j_call: TRBJ2-1
v_call: TRBV27
d_call: NA
clone_size: once
cdr3_nt: TGTGCCAGCAGTTTCAGCAATGAGCAGTTCTTC
cdr3_aa: CASSFSNEQFF

j_call: TRBJ2-7
v_call: TRBV18
d_call: TRBD1
clone_size: NA
cdr3_nt: TGTGCCAGCTCACCGATACCGGGACAGGGCCACCCAGGGACCTACGAGCAGTACTTC
cdr3_aa: CASSPIPGQGHPGTYEQYF

j_call: TRBJ2-7
v_call: TRBV18
d_call: TRBD1
clone_size: NA
cdr3_nt: TGTGCCAGCTCACCCGGACAGGGGGCGTACGAGCAGTACTTC
cdr3_aa: CASSPGQGAYEQYF

j_call: TRBJ2-7
v_call: TRBV6-6
d_call: TRBD2
clone_size: NA
cdr3_nt: TGTGCCAGCACCAAAAGCGGGGGGGCGTCGTCCTACGAGCAGTACTTC
cdr3_aa: CASTKSGGASSYEQYF

j_call: TRBJ1-3
v_call: TRBV4-2
d_call: NA
clone_size: NA
cdr3_nt: TGTGCCAGCAGCCAAGCGGCGGCGGACTCTGGAAACACCATATATTTT
cdr3_aa: CASSQAAADSGNTIYF

j_call: TRBJ2-7
v_call: TRBV5-1
d_call: TRBD2
clone_size: few
cdr3_nt: TGCGCCAGCAGCTTGGAGGTGGCTAGCGGGAGGACTGACGACGAGCAGTACTTC
cdr3_aa: CASSLEVASGRTDDEQYF

j_call: TRBJ2-7
v_call: TRBV27
d_call: TRBD1
clone_size: NA
cdr3_nt: TGTGCCAGCAGTTCGGACAGGGACTCCTACGAGCAGTACTTC
cdr3_aa: CASSSDRDSYEQYF